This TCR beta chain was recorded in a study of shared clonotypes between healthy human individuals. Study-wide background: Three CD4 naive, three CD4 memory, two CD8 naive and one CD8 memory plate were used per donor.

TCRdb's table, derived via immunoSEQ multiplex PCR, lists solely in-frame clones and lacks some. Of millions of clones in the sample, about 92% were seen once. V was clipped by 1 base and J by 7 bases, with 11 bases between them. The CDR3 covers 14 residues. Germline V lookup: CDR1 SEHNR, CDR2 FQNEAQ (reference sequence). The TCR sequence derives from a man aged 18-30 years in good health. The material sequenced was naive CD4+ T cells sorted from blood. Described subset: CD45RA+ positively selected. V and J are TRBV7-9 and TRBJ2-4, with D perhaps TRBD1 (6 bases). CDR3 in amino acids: CASSLESTGNIQYF. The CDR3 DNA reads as TGTGCCAGCAGCTTAGAATCAACAGGGAACATTCAGTACTTC.